This TCR beta chain is drawn from a study of cytomegalovirus exposure and HLA in healthy donors. Broader study findings: Rare TCR sequences predominated, though certain public TCRs were found in many donors.

To note about this clone: The target antigen is unknown.

Clones were read by immunoSEQ multiplex PCR, and TCRdb kept only the in-frame ones, dropping some. The sample has some 200,000 clones, 90% to 95% seen once. Germline V gene sequence: CDR1 LGHNT, CDR2 FRNRAP. CDR3 length equals 13 residues. V was cut by 6 bases and J by 6 bases, with 12 bases left in between. The receptor was isolated from a woman between 18 and 30 years old in good health and CMV-seronegative. The sample taken for sequencing was PBMCs. This chain links TRBV12-5 with TRBJ2-1; TRBD2 is a possible D gene (5 bases). The CDR3 DNA is TGTGCTAGTGGGACTAAGTACCTCAATGAGCAGTTCTTC. Translation gives CASGTKYLNEQFF.